Below, one T cell receptor (beta chain) is given with its context. These data originate in a study of blood T cell repertoires in COVID-19. Study-level information: T cells, B-cell-depleted T cells, or PBMCs supplied cDNA or gDNA.

The authors' processing: Amplified reference gene primers provided the basis for estimating nucleated cell counts. Profiling relied on immunoSEQ multiplex PCR, and the TCRdb table lists in-frame clones only, not all of them. Clonal size and the V and J genes are those of that table, whereas D and trimming came from the DNA. The sample yields about 92,000 clones, approximately 85% seen once. Trimming stripped 1 base from V and 7 bases from J, with 13 bases between. CDR1 SGHVS and CDR2 FQNEAQ come from the germline V gene. The CDR3 is made up of 14 amino acids. Source material: peripheral blood. V usage is TRBV7-8 and J usage is TRBJ1-1; possibly TRBD1 for D (6 bases). The source is a human donor in a cohort sampled during active COVID-19. CDR3 region: CASSLGGGLGEAFF. CDR3 DNA sequence: TGTGCCAGCAGCTTAGGGGGGGGCTTGGGTGAAGCTTTCTTT.